This is a list of T cell receptor beta chains from one sample in a study of blood T cells in healthy people across ages. TCRdb re-called the 5' RACE reads through MiXCR, storing one row per CDR3 protein. The data show 600,000 or so distinct CDR3 sequences, with around 50% seen just once and around 23% held by the top ten. Sample: blood. These receptor sequences come from an elderly man in good health. The CDR3 runs from the conserved cysteine through the conserved F or W. Each record gives: D gene, J gene, clone size, V gene, CDR3 protein, CDR3 DNA. The D gene is left open where the match is weak. Rows may omit the clone size; those that give it use once, few, many or a size class.

d_gene: NA
j_gene: TRBJ2-3
abundance: NA
v_gene: TRBV27
CDR3aa: CASSAKRVSTDTQYF
CDR3nt: TGTGCCAGCAGTGCGAAGCGAGTAAGCACAGATACGCAGTATTTT

d_gene: NA
j_gene: TRBJ2-7
abundance: NA
v_gene: TRBV4-1
CDR3aa: CASSQLPQGYEQYF
CDR3nt: TGCGCCAGCAGCCAACTTCCGCAGGGCTACGAGCAGTACTTC

d_gene: TRBD2
j_gene: TRBJ2-7
abundance: few
v_gene: TRBV15
CDR3aa: CATSRDRGRTSGIYEQYF
CDR3nt: TGTGCCACCAGCAGAGATCGGGGTCGGACTAGCGGGATTTACGAGCAGTACTTC

d_gene: TRBD2
j_gene: TRBJ2-7
abundance: NA
v_gene: TRBV3-1
CDR3aa: CASSHTSGPGEQYF
CDR3nt: TGTGCCAGCAGCCACACTAGCGGCCCGGGGGAGCAGTACTTC

d_gene: NA
j_gene: TRBJ2-6
abundance: few
v_gene: TRBV5-5
CDR3aa: CASSVRDSGANVLTF
CDR3nt: TGTGCCAGCAGCGTCAGGGACTCTGGGGCCAATGTCCTGACTTTC

d_gene: NA
j_gene: TRBJ2-1
abundance: NA
v_gene: TRBV5-1
CDR3aa: CASSLVPDSYNEQFF
CDR3nt: TGCGCCAGCAGCTTGGTACCGGATTCCTACAATGAGCAGTTCTTC

d_gene: NA
j_gene: TRBJ2-1
abundance: NA
v_gene: TRBV18
CDR3aa: CASSPPGPYNEQFF
CDR3nt: TGTGCCAGCTCACCGCCGGGACCCTACAATGAGCAGTTCTTC

d_gene: NA
j_gene: TRBJ2-7
abundance: few
v_gene: TRBV28
CDR3aa: CASSPPGDTGYEQYF
CDR3nt: TGTGCCAGCAGTCCGCCTGGGGACACGGGCTACGAGCAGTACTTC

d_gene: TRBD2
j_gene: TRBJ2-1
abundance: NA
v_gene: TRBV9
CDR3aa: CASSVDSPAGVLNEQFF
CDR3nt: TGTGCCAGCAGCGTAGACTCCCCGGCGGGAGTCCTCAATGAGCAGTTCTTC

d_gene: NA
j_gene: TRBJ1-1
abundance: NA
v_gene: TRBV15
CDR3aa: CAASPRGGTEAFF
CDR3nt: TGTGCCGCCAGTCCCAGGGGAGGGACTGAAGCTTTCTTT

d_gene: TRBD1
j_gene: TRBJ2-1
abundance: NA
v_gene: TRBV20-1
CDR3aa: CSAISALPWGQGAYNEQFF
CDR3nt: TGCAGTGCTATTTCTGCCCTCCCTTGGGGACAGGGGGCCTACAATGAGCAGTTCTTC

d_gene: NA
j_gene: TRBJ2-7
abundance: NA
v_gene: TRBV7-2
CDR3aa: CASSLESGQYF
CDR3nt: TGTGCCAGCAGCTTAGAATCTGGGCAGTACTTC

d_gene: TRBD1
j_gene: TRBJ1-2
abundance: NA
v_gene: TRBV4-3
CDR3aa: CASSQRGDRLLGGYTF
CDR3nt: TGCGCCAGCAGCCAAAGGGGGGACAGGCTTTTGGGTGGCTACACCTTC

d_gene: TRBD1
j_gene: TRBJ2-1
abundance: NA
v_gene: TRBV4-3
CDR3aa: CASSQYYTGQGGNEQFF
CDR3nt: TGCGCCAGCAGCCAATACTATACAGGACAGGGGGGCAATGAGCAGTTCTTC

d_gene: NA
j_gene: TRBJ1-1
abundance: NA
v_gene: TRBV4-1
CDR3aa: CASSQDQGTEIREAFF
CDR3nt: TGCGCCAGCAGCCAAGATCAGGGGACGGAGATACGTGAAGCTTTCTTT

d_gene: NA
j_gene: TRBJ2-3
abundance: few
v_gene: TRBV28
CDR3aa: CASSLFAGYPDTQYF
CDR3nt: TGTGCCAGCAGTTTATTTGCGGGATACCCAGATACGCAGTATTTT

d_gene: NA
j_gene: TRBJ1-4
abundance: once
v_gene: TRBV20-1
CDR3aa: CSATGRAGDNEKLFF
CDR3nt: TGCAGTGCTACGGGTAGGGCGGGGGATAATGAAAAACTGTTTTTT

d_gene: TRBD1
j_gene: TRBJ2-7
abundance: NA
v_gene: TRBV20-1
CDR3aa: CSARSGQGVNEQYF
CDR3nt: TGCAGTGCTAGAAGCGGACAGGGGGTTAACGAGCAGTACTTC

d_gene: NA
j_gene: TRBJ2-1
abundance: few
v_gene: TRBV9
CDR3aa: CASSVIGSPYNEQFF
CDR3nt: TGTGCCAGCAGCGTAATCGGGTCCCCCTACAATGAGCAGTTCTTC

d_gene: TRBD1
j_gene: TRBJ1-1
abundance: NA
v_gene: TRBV7-6
CDR3aa: CASSLESTGGTITEAFF
CDR3nt: TGTGCCAGCAGCTTAGAATCGACAGGGGGAACAATCACTGAAGCTTTCTTT

d_gene: NA
j_gene: TRBJ2-5
abundance: NA
v_gene: TRBV5-1
CDR3aa: CASSPDVGETQYF
CDR3nt: TGCGCCAGCAGCCCGGATGTGGGGGAGACCCAGTACTTC

d_gene: TRBD2
j_gene: TRBJ2-5
abundance: NA
v_gene: TRBV6-6
CDR3aa: CASSSPTRGGQETQYF
CDR3nt: TGTGCCAGCAGTTCCCCCACGCGCGGGGGCCAAGAGACCCAGTACTTC

d_gene: NA
j_gene: TRBJ1-2
abundance: NA
v_gene: TRBV3-1
CDR3aa: CASSLDPTANYGYTF
CDR3nt: TGTGCCAGCAGCCTCGACCCGACAGCTAACTATGGCTACACCTTC

d_gene: TRBD2
j_gene: TRBJ2-1
abundance: NA
v_gene: TRBV6-2/TRBV6-3
CDR3aa: CASSGGRGRAYNEQFF
CDR3nt: TGTGCCAGCAGTGGGGGTAGAGGGAGGGCCTACAATGAGCAGTTCTTC

d_gene: NA
j_gene: TRBJ1-2
abundance: NA
v_gene: TRBV12-3/TRBV12-4
CDR3aa: CASSKTDYGYTF
CDR3nt: TGTGCCAGCAGTAAAACGGACTATGGCTACACCTTC

d_gene: NA
j_gene: TRBJ2-6
abundance: NA
v_gene: TRBV7-3
CDR3aa: CASSSGPGANVLTF
CDR3nt: TGTGCCAGCAGTTCCGGACCTGGGGCCAACGTCCTGACTTTC

d_gene: NA
j_gene: TRBJ1-6
abundance: NA
v_gene: TRBV20-1
CDR3aa: CSAGGGNSPLHF
CDR3nt: TGCAGTGCTGGGGGCGGGAATTCACCCCTCCACTTT

d_gene: NA
j_gene: TRBJ2-1
abundance: NA
v_gene: TRBV4-3
CDR3aa: CASSQDYREGSYNEQFF
CDR3nt: TGCGCCAGCAGCCAAGATTATCGTGAGGGCTCCTACAATGAGCAGTTCTTC

d_gene: NA
j_gene: TRBJ2-1
abundance: few
v_gene: TRBV6-2/TRBV6-3
CDR3aa: CASITSVRAGNNEQFF
CDR3nt: TGTGCCAGCATCACAAGCGTAAGGGCAGGGAACAATGAGCAGTTCTTC

d_gene: TRBD1
j_gene: TRBJ2-7
abundance: NA
v_gene: TRBV4-1
CDR3aa: CASSHGGTGDYPQYF
CDR3nt: TGCGCCAGCAGCCATGGGGGGACAGGCGATTATCCTCAGTACTTC

d_gene: TRBD1
j_gene: TRBJ2-1
abundance: few
v_gene: TRBV7-2
CDR3aa: CASSLRTGGDNEQFF
CDR3nt: TGTGCCAGCAGCTTAAGGACAGGGGGTGACAATGAGCAGTTCTTC

d_gene: NA
j_gene: TRBJ1-2
abundance: NA
v_gene: TRBV3-1
CDR3aa: CASSATDYGYTF
CDR3nt: TGTGCCAGCAGCGCGACAGACTATGGCTACACCTTC

d_gene: NA
j_gene: TRBJ2-5
abundance: NA
v_gene: TRBV6-2/TRBV6-3
CDR3aa: CASSSPQGASSQETQYF
CDR3nt: TGTGCCAGCAGTTCCCCCCAAGGGGCTAGCTCCCAAGAGACCCAGTACTTC

d_gene: TRBD2
j_gene: TRBJ2-1
abundance: many
v_gene: TRBV6-5
CDR3aa: CASTNGGSGGDEQFF
CDR3nt: TGTGCCAGCACCAACGGGGGTAGCGGGGGCGATGAGCAGTTCTTC

d_gene: TRBD2
j_gene: TRBJ2-3
abundance: few
v_gene: TRBV7-2
CDR3aa: CASSPQSGRADTQYF
CDR3nt: TGTGCCAGCAGCCCTCAGAGCGGGAGAGCAGATACGCAGTATTTT

d_gene: NA
j_gene: TRBJ2-1
abundance: NA
v_gene: TRBV20-1
CDR3aa: CSARIGTWSSYNEQFF
CDR3nt: TGCAGTGCTAGAATAGGGACCTGGAGCTCCTACAATGAGCAGTTCTTC

d_gene: TRBD2
j_gene: TRBJ2-3
abundance: NA
v_gene: TRBV9
CDR3aa: CASSVMRGGQGDTQYF
CDR3nt: TGTGCCAGCAGCGTAATGCGGGGGGGCCAAGGAGATACGCAGTATTTT

d_gene: TRBD2
j_gene: TRBJ2-5
abundance: few
v_gene: TRBV27
CDR3aa: CASSLSPSGGLRGETQYF
CDR3nt: TGTGCCAGCAGTTTATCGCCTAGCGGGGGTTTGAGAGGAGAGACCCAGTACTTC

d_gene: TRBD1
j_gene: TRBJ1-2
abundance: NA
v_gene: TRBV4-2
CDR3aa: CASSQGDREYGYTF
CDR3nt: TGTGCCAGCAGCCAAGGGGACAGGGAGTATGGCTACACCTTC

d_gene: TRBD2
j_gene: TRBJ2-7
abundance: NA
v_gene: TRBV4-1
CDR3aa: CASSQVGSGAFYEQYF
CDR3nt: TGCGCCAGCAGCCAAGTCGGTAGCGGGGCATTTTACGAGCAGTACTTC

d_gene: TRBD2
j_gene: TRBJ2-5
abundance: NA
v_gene: TRBV20-1
CDR3aa: CSALGLAGGKETQYF
CDR3nt: TGCAGTGCTCTTGGACTAGCGGGGGGAAAAGAGACCCAGTACTTC

d_gene: NA
j_gene: TRBJ1-4
abundance: NA
v_gene: TRBV5-1
CDR3aa: CASSEAEGRGKLFF
CDR3nt: TGCGCCAGCAGCGAGGCGGAGGGGCGTGGAAAACTGTTTTTT

d_gene: NA
j_gene: TRBJ2-1
abundance: NA
v_gene: TRBV20-1
CDR3aa: CSAPAPKPGHLLEETQFF
CDR3nt: TGCAGTGCTCCCGCTCCGAAACCGGGACACCTGCTCGAAGAGACCCAGTTCTTC

d_gene: TRBD1
j_gene: TRBJ1-1
abundance: NA
v_gene: TRBV6-5
CDR3aa: CASRGQADAEAFF
CDR3nt: TGTGCCAGCCGGGGACAGGCCGACGCTGAAGCTTTCTTT